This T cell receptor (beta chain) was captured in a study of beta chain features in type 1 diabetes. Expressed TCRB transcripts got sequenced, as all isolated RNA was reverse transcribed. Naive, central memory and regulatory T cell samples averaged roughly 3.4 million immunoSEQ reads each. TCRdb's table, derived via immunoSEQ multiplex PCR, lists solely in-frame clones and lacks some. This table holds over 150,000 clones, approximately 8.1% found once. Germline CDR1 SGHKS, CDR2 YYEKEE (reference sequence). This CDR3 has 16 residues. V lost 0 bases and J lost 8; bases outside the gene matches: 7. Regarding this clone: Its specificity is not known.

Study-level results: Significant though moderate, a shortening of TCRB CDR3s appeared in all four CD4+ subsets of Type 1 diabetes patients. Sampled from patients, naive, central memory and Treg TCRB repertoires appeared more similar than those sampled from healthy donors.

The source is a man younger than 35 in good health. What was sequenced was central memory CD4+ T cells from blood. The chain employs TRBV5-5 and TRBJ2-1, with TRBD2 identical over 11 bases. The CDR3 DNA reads TGTGCCAGCAGCTTGGATAGCGGGAGGGCCCTCGATGAGCAGTTCTTC. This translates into CASSLDSGRALDEQFF.